The 22 T cell receptor beta chains reported below all come from one sample, sequenced in a study of PD-1 blockade in classical Hodgkin lymphoma. Each and every patient relapsed after autologous stem cell transplantation, and patients got differing brentuximab vedotin exposure. Produced via immunoSEQ multiplex PCR; TCRdb's table is partial and in-frame only. Here the sample spans some 30,000 clones, roughly 70% being singletons. The source was peripheral blood mononuclear cells (PBMCs), collected before the second cycle of nivolumab. The receptors were sampled from a human donor with classical Hodgkin lymphoma.

The chain is built from TRBV6-1 and TRBJ2-7, with 11 bases fitting TRBD2. The CDR3 sequence is 15 residues long. Germline V gene sequence: CDR1 MNHNS, CDR2 SASEGT. Trimming at V came to 6 bases and at J to 1 base, leaving 5 bases not matched to a gene. The CDR3 sequence is CASRNLAGGSYEQYF. As DNA, the CDR3 is TGTGCCAGCAGGAACCTAGCGGGGGGATCCTACGAGCAGTACTTC.

This clone is a singleton in its sample. This chain uses TRBV19 with TRBJ1-3; no clear D. The CDR3 loop spans 13 amino acids. V was cut by 6 bases and J by 4 bases, with 10 bases left in between. The germline gives CDR1 LNHDA, CDR2 SQIVND (reference sequence). CDR3 protein: CASRVTSGNTIYF. The CDR3, as DNA: TGTGCCAGTAGAGTCACTTCCGGAAACACCATATATTTT.

J is TRBJ2-5 and V is TRBV6-6; tentative D call: TRBD1 (7 bases). This CDR3 region has 12 residues. The germline V gene has CDR1 MNHNY and CDR2 SVGAGI (reference sequence). The V end lost 7 bases, the J end lost 5 bases, and 11 bases lay between the germline ends. The CDR3 nucleotides are TGTGCCAGCAATCCAGGGGGGGAGACCCAGTACTTC. This encodes CASNPGGETQYF.

The rearrangement joins TRBV4-1 to TRBJ2-7; 7 bases agree with TRBD1. J was trimmed by 0 bases and V by 0 bases; bases with no gene match: 17. The CDR3 totals 20 residues. CDR1 is MGHRA and CDR2 is YSYEKL in the germline V gene. CDR3 in amino acids: CASSQERDSLTLGDSYEQYF. The CDR3 DNA is TGCGCCAGCAGCCAAGAAAGGGACAGCCTTACTTTGGGTGACTCCTACGAGCAGTACTTC.

This rearrangement joins TRBV7-6 to TRBJ2-1; possibly TRBD1 for D (5 bases). CDR1 is SGHVS, CDR2 FNYEAQ, per germline. V lost 3 bases, J lost 9 bases, and 12 bases lay in between. The CDR3 covers 13 residues. The CDR3, as DNA: TGTGCCAGCAGCTTGGCTGGACAATTTGAGCAGTTCTTC. It is translated as CASSLAGQFEQFF.

This clone is medium-sized. The chain carries TRBV7-9 and TRBJ1-6, with D perhaps TRBD1 (5 bases). CDR3 size: 17 residues. Trimming removed 5 bases from V and 2 bases from J, with 16 bases in between. Germline loops: CDR1 SEHNR, CDR2 FQNEAQ (reference sequence). The CDR3 sequence: CASSPPGGDPYNSPLHF. CDR3 nucleotide sequence: TGTGCCAGCAGCCCCCCGGGAGGGGACCCCTATAATTCACCCCTCCACTTT.

This clone was found once. The chain couples TRBV5-6 to TRBJ2-5; TRBD1 matches 8 bases. This CDR3 has 15 residues. V shed 4 bases, J shed 4 bases, and the junction held 9 bases outside the gene matches. The germline V gene encodes CDR1 SGHDT and CDR2 YYEEEE. CDR3 DNA sequence: TGTGCCAGCAGCCGCGGACAGGGTCCCGCAGAGACCCAGTACTTC. It specifies CASSRGQGPAETQYF.

The V and J genes are TRBV10-3 and TRBJ2-7; TRBD1 agrees at 9 bases. V shed 4 bases, J shed 6 bases, and the junction held 13 bases outside the gene matches. Per germline, CDR1 ENHRY and CDR2 SYGVKD. The CDR3 runs to 16 residues. The CDR3 sequence is CAISASLSGQGFEQYF. The CDR3 coding sequence is TGTGCCATCAGTGCCTCTCTGTCGGGACAGGGCTTCGAGCAGTACTTC.

A single count supports this clone. The chain employs TRBV27 and TRBJ2-1, with D possibly TRBD1 on 6 matching bases. Trimming removed 6 bases at V and 7 bases at J, with 16 bases between. The CDR3 is made up of 14 amino acids. Germline CDR1 MNHEY, CDR2 SMNVEV (reference sequence). The CDR3 sequence is CASREITGTNEQFF. CDR3 bases: TGTGCCAGCAGGGAGATCACAGGGACGAATGAGCAGTTCTTC.

V gene TRBV5-6 combines with J gene TRBJ2-7, with TRBD1 matching 9 bases. The CDR3 runs to 13 residues. In germline, CDR1 is SGHDT, CDR2 YYEEEE. After removal of 1 base from V and 10 bases from J, the junction contained 6 bases not matched to a gene. The DNA for the CDR3 is TGTGCCAGCAGCTTGCGGGGACAGGGTAAACAGTACTTC. Translation gives CASSLRGQGKQYF.

The chain has TRBV13 and TRBJ2-5; D ambiguous. The CDR3 consists of 13 residues. V dropped 0 bases and J dropped 3 bases, with 5 bases sitting between them. CDR1 is PRHDT, CDR2 FYEKMQ, per germline (reference sequence). The CDR3 region has the DNA TGTGCCAGCAGCTTAGGTCGGGAAGAGACCCAGTACTTC. It yields the protein CASSLGREETQYF.

This rearrangement joins TRBV6-6 to TRBJ2-7, with D possibly matching TRBD1 (6 bases). This CDR3 has 12 residues. Germline CDR1 is MNHNY and CDR2 is SVGAGI (reference sequence). V dropped 10 bases and J dropped 4 bases, with 14 bases sitting between them. The CDR3 here is CAIPTGKYEQYF. The CDR3 nucleotides read TGTGCCATCCCGACAGGTAAGTACGAGCAGTACTTC.

The CDR3 protein is CASSPELAKNIQYF. The CDR3 DNA is TGTGCCAGCAGTCCGGAATTAGCCAAAAACATTCAGTACTTC. V gene TRBV28 combines with J gene TRBJ2-4; D gene uncertain. The CDR3 consists of 14 residues. Germline V gene sequence: CDR1 MDHEN, CDR2 SYDVKM. Trimming cost V 5 bases and J 0 bases, with 8 bases left between them.

The chain couples TRBV7-6 to TRBJ2-1; tentatively, D is TRBD1 (6 bases). The germline V gene has CDR1 SGHVS and CDR2 FNYEAQ. The CDR3 contains 14 residues. Trimming pared 5 bases from V and 3 bases from J, leaving 11 bases between. The CDR3 DNA reads TGTGCCAGCAGCACAGACAGGCGCTACAATGAGCAGTTCTTC. It specifies CASSTDRRYNEQFF.

V gene TRBV7-8 combines with J gene TRBJ1-1; D may be TRBD1 (5 bases). The CDR3 is made up of 16 amino acids. The germline gives CDR1 SGHVS, CDR2 FQNEAQ. With 5 bases removed from V and 3 bases from J, the gap between germline ends came to 19 bases. CDR3 sequence reads: CASSHQVRDGHTEAFF. Written as DNA, the CDR3 is TGTGCCAGCAGCCATCAAGTCAGGGACGGCCACACTGAAGCTTTCTTT.

V gene TRBV4-2 combines with J gene TRBJ1-6; no reliable D call. V lost 0 bases and J lost 7, with 7 bases in between. CDR1 LGHNA and CDR2 YNFKEQ come from the germline V gene. The CDR3 covers 14 residues. For the CDR3, the DNA is TGTGCCAGCAGCCAAGACGGTTCAAATTCACCCCTCCACTTT. Translated, it gives CASSQDGSNSPLHF.

As for this clone: At the DNA level, this CDR3 is encoded by other sequences in the same sample as well. The chain combines TRBV13 with TRBJ2-1, with unresolved D. Germline V gives CDR1 PRHDT, CDR2 FYEKMQ (reference sequence). The CDR3 is made up of 16 amino acids. V was cut by 4 bases and J by 3 bases, with 16 bases left in between. DNA of the CDR3: TGTGCCAGCAGCTCCCCAATAGCTACCGTCTACAATGAGCAGTTCTTC. Translating it yields CASSSPIATVYNEQFF.

The CDR3 loop reads CASSQGRWRTEAFF. Here the CDR3 DNA reads TGCGCCAGCAGCCAGGGCAGATGGAGGACTGAAGCTTTCTTT. The gene calls are TRBV4-3 and TRBJ1-1; D is unclear. The CDR3 loop spans 14 amino acids. CDR1 is LGHNA, CDR2 YSLEER, per germline. V lost 3 bases and J 5 bases, leaving 13 bases between the germline ends.

The genes are TRBV6-5 and TRBJ1-4; 7 bases fit TRBD1. This CDR3 has 14 amino acids. The V gene's germline CDR1 is MNHEY and CDR2 SVGAGI. V dropped 5 bases and J dropped 1; count of bases not matched to a gene: 1. CDR3 sequence (DNA): TGTGCCAGCAGTAGGACAGGAACTAATGAAAAACTGTTTTTT. Protein: CASSRTGTNEKLFF.

V gene TRBV30 combines with J gene TRBJ2-7; perhaps TRBD2 as D (6 bases). Germline CDR1 is GTSNPN and CDR2 is SVGIG (reference sequence). This CDR3 is 13 amino acids long. Trimming cost V 3 bases and J 4 bases, with 13 bases left between them. The CDR3 nucleotides read TGTGCCTGGAGGGAACCCGGGGGTTACGAGCAGTACTTC. Its protein product is CAWREPGGYEQYF. Filled out from reference TRBV30 and TRBJ2-7, the complete variable domain reads SQTIHQWPATLVQPVGSPLSLECTVEGTSNPNLYWYRQAAGRGLQLLFYSVGIGQISSEVPQNLSASRPQDRQFILSSKKLLLSDSGFYLCAWREPGGYEQYFGPGTRLTVT.

This clone was detected only once. The chain recombines TRBV11-2 with TRBJ1-1; no definite D call. Germline V gene sequence: CDR1 SGHAT, CDR2 FQNNGV. Trimming removed 0 bases at V and 5 bases at J, with 19 bases between. This CDR3 spans 17 amino acids. The CDR3 DNA follows: TGTGCCAGCAGCTTAGATCCCCCCAGAGAGGGTGAGACTGAAGCTTTCTTT. Translated: CASSLDPPREGETEAFF.

V is TRBV21-1 and J is TRBJ2-7; the DNA was not compared with TRBD2, the D call given in the table. TRBV21-1 is labeled a pseudogene. The CDR3 extends over 17 amino acids. The CDR3 here is CASSKAPVAGVAYEQYF. For the CDR3, the DNA is TGTGCCAGCAGCAAAGCCCCCGTAGCGGGGGTAGCCTACGAGCAGTACTTC.